This TCR beta chain was retrieved from a study of blood T cell repertoires in COVID-19. TCRdb keeps only in-frame clones here, not all; method: immunoSEQ multiplex PCR. The sample includes 300,000 or so clones, about 90% of them seen just once. The CDR3 covers 15 residues. The germline V gene has CDR1 SGHTA and CDR2 FQGNSA. The V gene end was trimmed by 7 bases and the J gene end by 5 bases; junction bases not matched to a gene: 10. The sequenced sample consisted of peripheral blood. The V and J genes are TRBV7-2 and TRBJ2-2; 7 bases map to TRBD1. The TCR comes from a woman aged 35 to 49 who had recovered from COVID-19. CDR3 region: CASTIRGGGTGELFF. The CDR3 bases are TGTGCCAGCACCATACGAGGGGGCGGGACCGGGGAGCTGTTTTTT.